Sequencing of this TCR beta chain was carried out in a study of response to subunit inactivated influenza vaccine (dated by TCRdb to 2016 to 2018). Some background on the complete study: Deep quantitative T cell receptor repertoire profiling was used in the study to track responses to a trivalent subunit inactivated influenza vaccine.

V is shortened by 3 bases, J by 1 base, and the region joining them spans 4 bases. Taken from cysteine to phenylalanine, the CDR3 has 11 residues. Of the read, only the CDR3 DNA is kept; its 33 bases are in frame from base 1. As encoded in the germline V gene (reference sequence), CDR1 is DFQATT while CDR2 is SNEGSKA. This clonotype appeared many times. Its antigen is not yet known. Within one base of it there is no much larger clone, and no base qualities were kept. The protocol used for the library was RT-PCR. TCRdb shows the sequencer as Illumina HiSeq 2500. TCRdb took the public reads, trimmed them with fastp at Q25, ran MiXCR for clone calling and kept in-frame beta chains. Each entry merges the rows of one CDR3 protein and shows their most common DNA and genes. For this sample there are roughly 500,000 distinct CDR3 sequences; around 25% appear just once. The biggest ten clones account for 1.9% of the sample.

Broad study findings and their caveats: The authors suggested that each seasonal influenza vaccination may recruit only a limited number of new T cells.

The chain is made from TRBV20-1 and TRBJ2-7, with an unclear D gene assignment. The sample consisted of CD4+ T cells sorted from PBMCs, taken roughly 5 days after vaccination. This receptor was obtained from a man between 45 and 60 years old who received an inactivated influenza vaccine. Donor details come from another sample of the same person, matched by shared clones. The sequence in DNA is TGCAGTGCTAGGGCATCCTACGAGCAGTACTTC. It specifies CSARASYEQYF.